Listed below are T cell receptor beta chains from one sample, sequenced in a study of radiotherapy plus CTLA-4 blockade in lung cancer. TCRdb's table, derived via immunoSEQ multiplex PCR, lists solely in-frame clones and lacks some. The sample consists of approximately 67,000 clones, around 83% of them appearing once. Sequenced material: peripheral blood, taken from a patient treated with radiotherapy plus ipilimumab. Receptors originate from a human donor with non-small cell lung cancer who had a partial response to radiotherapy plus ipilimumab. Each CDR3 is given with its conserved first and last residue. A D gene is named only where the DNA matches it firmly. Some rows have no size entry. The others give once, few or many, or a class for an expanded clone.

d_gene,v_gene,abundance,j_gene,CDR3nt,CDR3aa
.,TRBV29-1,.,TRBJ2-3,TGCAGCGTTGCAGGGATCGAGGCCACAGATACGCAGTATTTT,CSVAGIEATDTQYF
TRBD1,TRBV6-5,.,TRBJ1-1,TGTGCCAGCAGTCGGGGACAGGGCGCAGCTTTCTTT,CASSRGQGAAFF
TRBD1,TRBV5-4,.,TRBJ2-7,TGTGCCAGCAGCTGGGGACAGGGGAACGAGCAGTACTTC,CASSWGQGNEQYF
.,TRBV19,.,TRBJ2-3,TGTGCCAGTAGTATTAGGGGAAATCCTAGCACAGATACGCAGTATTTT,CASSIRGNPSTDTQYF
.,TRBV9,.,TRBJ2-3,TGTGCCAGCAGCGTAGGCGTGAATAGCTGGGCAGATACGCAGTATTTT,CASSVGVNSWADTQYF
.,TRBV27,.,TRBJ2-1,TGTGCCAGCAGACCCGGGGGAGTATTCTACAATGAGCAGTTCTTC,CASRPGGVFYNEQFF
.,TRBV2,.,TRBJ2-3,TGTGCCAGCAGTGTACACTCAGGGCAAGATACGCAGTATTTT,CASSVHSGQDTQYF
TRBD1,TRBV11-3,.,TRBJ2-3,TGTGCCAGCAGCAACGGACAGGGGGCTAATACGCAGTATTTT,CASSNGQGANTQYF
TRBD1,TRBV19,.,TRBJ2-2,TGTGCCACAAGAAAGACAGGGGCCCCCATGGGAGCCGGGGAGCTGTTTTTT,CATRKTGAPMGAGELFF
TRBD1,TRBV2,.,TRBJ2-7,TGTGCCAGCAGTTCCCGGGACAGGGGTACCTACGAGCAGTACTTC,CASSSRDRGTYEQYF
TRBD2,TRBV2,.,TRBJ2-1,TGTGCCAGCCTCTGGACTAGGGGCAACGATGAGCAGTTCTTC,CASLWTRGNDEQFF
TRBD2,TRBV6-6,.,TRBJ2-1,TGTGCCAGCAGTTACTCCGCTAGCGGGGGTACTAATGAGCAGTTCTTC,CASSYSASGGTNEQFF
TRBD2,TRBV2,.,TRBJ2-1,TGTGCCAGCAGAGAGGGCCTAGCGGCCGGAGGGAATGAGCAGTTCTTC,CASREGLAAGGNEQFF
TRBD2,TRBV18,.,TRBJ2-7,TGTGCCAGCTCACTAAGCCGACTAGCGGGAGCCCTATCCTACGAGCAGTACTTC,CASSLSRLAGALSYEQYF
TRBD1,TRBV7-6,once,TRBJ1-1,TGTGCCAGCAGCTTAGGCGGGGTGACAGGGTTGAACACTGAAGCTTTCTTT,CASSLGGVTGLNTEAFF
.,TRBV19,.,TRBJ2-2,TGTGCCAGTAGTCCGGACAGAGACACCGGGGAGCTGTTTTTT,CASSPDRDTGELFF
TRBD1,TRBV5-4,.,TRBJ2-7,TGTGCCAGCAGCTTTATTAGAGACAGGGGTGTGTACTACGAGCAGTACTTC,CASSFIRDRGVYYEQYF
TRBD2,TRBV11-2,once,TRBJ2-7,TGTGCCAGCAGCAAGACTAGCGGGAGCTACGAGCAGTACTTC,CASSKTSGSYEQYF
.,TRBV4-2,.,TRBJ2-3,TGTGCCAGCAGCCAAGCTCAGGGTGATCCGCAGTATTTT,CASSQAQGDPQYF
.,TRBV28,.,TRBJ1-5,TGTGCCAGCACTCGAGGGGGTCCGGAGCCCCAGCATTTT,CASTRGGPEPQHF
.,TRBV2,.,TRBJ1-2,TGTGCCACGACCCTCGACAGGAACAATGGCTACACCTTC,CATTLDRNNGYTF
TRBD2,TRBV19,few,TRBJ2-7,TGTGCCAGTAGTATCCTAGCGGGAGAGGGCTCCTACGAGCAGTACTTC,CASSILAGEGSYEQYF
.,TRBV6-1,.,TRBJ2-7,TGTGCCAGCAGTGGAACAGGGTCCTCCTACGAGCAGTACTTC,CASSGTGSSYEQYF
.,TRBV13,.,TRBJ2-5,TGTGCCAGCAGCTTAGGGTCGTCGGCAGGGGACCAAGAGACCCAGTACTTC,CASSLGSSAGDQETQYF
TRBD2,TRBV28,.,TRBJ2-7,TGTGCCAGCAGTCCCCCAGCGGGAGGGCCACCTTACGAGCAGTACTTC,CASSPPAGGPPYEQYF
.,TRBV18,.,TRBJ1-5,TGTGCCAGCTCACCAAACCCCCGGACTCTAAATAGTCAGCCCCAGCATTTT,CASSPNPRTLNSQPQHF
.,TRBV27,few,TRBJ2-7,TGTGCCAGCAGTCCGACGTACAGCTCCTACGAGCAGTACTTC,CASSPTYSSYEQYF
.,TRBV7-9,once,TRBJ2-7,TGTGCCAGCAGCTTAATCGACATGACCTACGAGCAGTACTTC,CASSLIDMTYEQYF
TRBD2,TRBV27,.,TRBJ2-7,TGTGCCAGCAGTGGTGTAGCGGGAGGCGGTAACGAGCAGTACTTC,CASSGVAGGGNEQYF
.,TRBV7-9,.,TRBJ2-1,TGTGCCGGGAGTAGCAATGAGCAGTTCTTC,CAGSSNEQFF
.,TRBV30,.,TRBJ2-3,TGTGCCTGGATCATACTCAGCACAGATACGCAGTATTTT,CAWIILSTDTQYF
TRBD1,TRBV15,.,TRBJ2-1,TGTGCCACCAGCAGGGGACAGGAATACAATGAGCAGTTCTTC,CATSRGQEYNEQFF
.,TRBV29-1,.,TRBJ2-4,TGCAGCGTCGCCTCACAGAGTAACATTCAGTACTTC,CSVASQSNIQYF
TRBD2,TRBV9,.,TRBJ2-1,TGTGCCAGCAGCCTTAGGCTAGCGGGAGTCAATGAGCAGTTCTTC,CASSLRLAGVNEQFF
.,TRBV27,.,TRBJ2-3,TGTGCCAGCAGTCCCGACGGGCGGGCCCTGGGCACAGATACGCAGTATTTT,CASSPDGRALGTDTQYF
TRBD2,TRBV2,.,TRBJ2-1,TGTGCCAGCAGTCAGTTGCTAGCGGGAGGCGATGAGCAGTTCTTC,CASSQLLAGGDEQFF
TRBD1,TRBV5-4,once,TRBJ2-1,TGTGCCAGCAGCACCGAGGGGAGACAGGGTAGGAATGAGCAGTTCTTC,CASSTEGRQGRNEQFF
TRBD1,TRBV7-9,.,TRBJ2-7,TGTGCCAGCAGCTTAGGAGGGGGCCCTAACTACGAGCAGTACTTC,CASSLGGGPNYEQYF
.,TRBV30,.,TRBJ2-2,TGTGCCTACCGGGGAGAAGGCACCGGGGAGCTGTTTTTT,CAYRGEGTGELFF
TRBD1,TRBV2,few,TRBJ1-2,TGTGCCAGCAACACAGGGGCGATGTATGGCTACACCTTC,CASNTGAMYGYTF
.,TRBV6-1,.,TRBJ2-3,TGTGCCAGCAGTGACAGTAGGGGGGATACGCAGTATTTT,CASSDSRGDTQYF